The 7 T cell receptor beta chains below all came from one sample that was sequenced in a study of blood T cells in healthy people across ages. A second PCR, run for about 7 to 11 cycles, used a sample-barcoded 5' primer plus a J-beta primer mix. TCRdb re-called the 5' RACE reads through MiXCR, storing one row per CDR3 protein. Of about 1,400,000 distinct CDR3 sequences detected, 40% to 50% appear once; the ten largest clones hold 7.9%. The sequenced sample was blood. The origin of the receptors is a woman under 30 in good health.

This clonotype was counted only a few times. The chain recombines TRBV19 with TRBJ2-1; TRBD1 matches 10 bases. V dropped 8 bases and J dropped 4; count of bases not matched to a gene: 8. This CDR3 comprises 15 residues. CDR1 and CDR2 (germline): LNHDA, SQIVND (reference sequence). CDR3: CASSTGTGDYNEQFF. The CDR3 bases are TGTGCCAGTTCGACCGGGACAGGGGATTACAATGAGCAGTTCTTC.

This clonotype was counted a few times. The CDR3 nucleotides are TGCGCCAGCAGCTTGAGGAGCGCGAACACCGGGGAGCTGTTTTTT. It encodes CASSLRSANTGELFF. This chain uses TRBV5-1 with TRBJ2-2; D gene ambiguous. This CDR3 contains 15 residues. Trimming left V 1 base short and J 0 bases short, with 7 bases between. CDR1 and CDR2 from the germline V gene are SGHRS and YFSETQ.

This clonotype was picked up a small number of times. The chain joins TRBV20-1 to TRBJ2-1, with a possible D match to TRBD2 (6 bases). Looked up from germline, CDR1 is DFQATT and CDR2 is SNEGSKA (reference sequence). V was cut by 3 bases and J by 5 bases, with 14 bases left in between. The CDR3 has 14 amino acids. The CDR3 DNA reads TGCAGTGCTAGCGGGGGAACCCAACACAATGAGCAGTTCTTC. It yields the protein CSASGGTQHNEQFF.

In this sample, this clonotype turned up a few times. The chain's CDR3 is CASSLGGTSVEAFF. In nucleotides, the CDR3 is TGCGCCAGCAGCTTGGGAGGGACATCAGTGGAAGCTTTCTTT. This rearrangement joins TRBV5-1 to TRBJ1-1; TRBD1 might be the D (6 bases). The V end lost 0 bases, the J end lost 8 bases, and 14 bases lay between the germline ends. From germline, CDR1 is SGHRS and CDR2 YFSETQ. The CDR3 is 14 residues long.

This rearrangement joins TRBV11-2 to TRBJ1-5; 7 nucleotides align to TRBD1. This CDR3 comprises 13 residues. CDR1 and CDR2 (germline): SGHAT, FQNNGV. J was trimmed by 9 bases and V by 5 bases; bases with no gene match: 7. The CDR3 DNA is TGTGCCAGCAGCCCTTGGGACAGCGGGCCCCAGCATTTT. The encoded protein is CASSPWDSGPQHF.

This clonotype has only one observation. The rearrangement links TRBV12-3 or TRBV12-4 to TRBJ1-6; 8 bases fit TRBD1. The CDR3 spans 16 residues. The ends lost 1 base at V and 7 bases at J; junction bases unmatched: 6. The CDR3 DNA reads TGTGCCAGCAGTTTAGGAGAGACAGGGGTAAATTCACCCCTCCACTTT. This gives the protein CASSLGETGVNSPLHF.

This clonotype occurred a few times. This rearrangement joins TRBV29-1 to TRBJ2-5; D call uncertain. V dropped 7 bases and J dropped 4 bases, with 16 bases sitting between them. CDR3 length: 13 residues. Germline V gene sequence: CDR1 SQVTM, CDR2 ANQGSEA. The chain's CDR3 is CSAMMGYRETQYF. CDR3 nucleotides: TGCAGCGCTATGATGGGGTACCGAGAGACCCAGTACTTC.